This TCR beta chain was sequenced for a study of naive and memory T cell subsets. Study-level results: TCR transcript changes with activation or differentiation may affect this RNA method.

CDR1 is SGHTA and CDR2 is FQGTGA in the germline V gene. This CDR3 contains 15 residues. TCR cDNA received a 3' ligated oligonucleotide that carried a UMI. Cells were not sorted; total RNA input targeted roughly 1 to 1000 ng. Four PCR rounds used nested alpha and beta constant region primers plus the SP2 primer. Blood and skin TCR RNA was reverse transcribed with alpha and beta constant primers. One entry per CDR3 protein, called by TCRdb with MiXCR from the 5' RACE reads. The table shows 55,000 to 65,000 distinct CDR3 sequences, with approximately 8% occurring only once. Of note for this clonotype: What it recognizes is unknown. Relative to the germline gene, one junction end is altered; a read error may explain this.

The receptor was derived from a female donor in good health. This chain joins TRBV7-3 and TRBJ2-2; D possibly matches TRBD1 or TRBD2 (6 bases each). CDR3 sequence: CASSPASRGTGGLFF. The CDR3 region has the DNA TGTGCCAGCAGCCCAGCGAGCAGGGGCACCGGGGGGCTGTTTTTT.